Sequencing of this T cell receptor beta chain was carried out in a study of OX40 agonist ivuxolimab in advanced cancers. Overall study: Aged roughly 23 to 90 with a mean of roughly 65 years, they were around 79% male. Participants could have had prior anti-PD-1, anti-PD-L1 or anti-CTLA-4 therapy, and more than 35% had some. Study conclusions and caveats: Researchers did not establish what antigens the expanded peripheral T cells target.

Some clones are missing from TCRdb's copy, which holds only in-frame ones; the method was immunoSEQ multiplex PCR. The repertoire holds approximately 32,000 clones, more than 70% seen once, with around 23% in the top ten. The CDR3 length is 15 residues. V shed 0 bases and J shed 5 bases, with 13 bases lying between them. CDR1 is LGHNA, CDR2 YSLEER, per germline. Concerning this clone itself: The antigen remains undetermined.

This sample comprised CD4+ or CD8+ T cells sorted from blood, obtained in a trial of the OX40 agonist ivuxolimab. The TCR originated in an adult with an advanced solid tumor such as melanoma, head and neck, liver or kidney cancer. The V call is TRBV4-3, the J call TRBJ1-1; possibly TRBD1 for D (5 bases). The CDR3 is CASSQEFMGGTEAFF. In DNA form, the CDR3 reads TGCGCCAGCAGCCAAGAGTTTATGGGGGGGACTGAAGCTTTCTTT.